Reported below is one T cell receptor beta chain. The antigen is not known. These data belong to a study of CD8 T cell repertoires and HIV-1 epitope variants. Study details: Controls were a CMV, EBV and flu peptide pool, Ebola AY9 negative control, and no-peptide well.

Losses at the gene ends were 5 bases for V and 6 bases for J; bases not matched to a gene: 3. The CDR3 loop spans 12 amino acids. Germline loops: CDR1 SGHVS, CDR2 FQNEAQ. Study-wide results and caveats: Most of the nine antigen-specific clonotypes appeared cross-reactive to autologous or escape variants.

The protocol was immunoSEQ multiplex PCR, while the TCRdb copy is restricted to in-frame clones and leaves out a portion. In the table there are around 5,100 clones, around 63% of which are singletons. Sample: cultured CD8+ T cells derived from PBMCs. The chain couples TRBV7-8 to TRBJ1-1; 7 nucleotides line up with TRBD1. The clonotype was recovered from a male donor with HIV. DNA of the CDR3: TGTGCCAGCAGCCAAGGGACAGCTGAAGCTTTCTTT. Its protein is CASSQGTAEAFF.